Listed below are T cell receptor beta chains from one sample, sequenced in a study of blood T cell repertoires in COVID-19. The table came from immunoSEQ multiplex PCR; TCRdb's copy has only in-frame clones and leaves some out. This sample has about 110,000 clones, with 90% found just once. The sample comprised peripheral blood. Receptors were obtained from a human donor in a cohort sampled during active COVID-19. Each CDR3 is given with its conserved first and last residue. Fields, in order: clone size, J gene, D gene, CDR3 length, V gene, CDR3 protein, CDR3 DNA. D genes are given only for firm matches. Clone size, where shown, is once, few, many, or a class for clones that have expanded.

clone size: few
J gene: TRBJ1-1
D gene: NA
CDR3 length: 14
V gene: TRBV14
CDR3 protein: CASSRTGWNTEAFF
CDR3 DNA: TGTGCCAGCAGCCGTACAGGGTGGAACACTGAAGCTTTCTTT

clone size: once
J gene: TRBJ1-4
D gene: NA
CDR3 length: 14
V gene: TRBV7-9
CDR3 protein: CASSPQGTNEKLFF
CDR3 DNA: TGTGCCAGCAGCCCACAGGGAACTAATGAAAAACTGTTTTTT

clone size: NA
J gene: TRBJ2-3
D gene: TRBD1
CDR3 length: 15
V gene: TRBV28
CDR3 protein: CASRYRGRETDTQYF
CDR3 DNA: TGTGCCAGCAGATACAGGGGAAGGGAAACAGATACGCAGTATTTT

clone size: NA
J gene: TRBJ2-7
D gene: TRBD1
CDR3 length: 13
V gene: TRBV6-5
CDR3 protein: CASRRYRGGEQYF
CDR3 DNA: TGTGCCAGCAGACGATACAGGGGCGGAGAGCAGTACTTC

clone size: NA
J gene: TRBJ1-1
D gene: TRBD1
CDR3 length: 14
V gene: TRBV6-2/TRBV6-3
CDR3 protein: CASSLNRGGTEAFF
CDR3 DNA: TGTGCCAGCAGTTTGAACAGGGGAGGCACTGAAGCTTTCTTT

clone size: NA
J gene: TRBJ2-2
D gene: TRBD1
CDR3 length: 14
V gene: TRBV10-3
CDR3 protein: CAIRTGANTGELFF
CDR3 DNA: TGTGCCATCCGGACAGGAGCGAACACCGGGGAGCTGTTTTTT

clone size: NA
J gene: TRBJ2-7
D gene: TRBD2
CDR3 length: 20
V gene: TRBV28
CDR3 protein: CASSYPFRLAGGPWTYEQYF
CDR3 DNA: TGTGCCAGCAGTTACCCCTTCAGACTAGCGGGAGGGCCGTGGACCTACGAGCAGTACTTC

clone size: NA
J gene: TRBJ1-2
D gene: NA
CDR3 length: 14
V gene: TRBV6-5
CDR3 protein: CASSKPGSLYGYTF
CDR3 DNA: TGTGCCAGCAGTAAACCGGGAAGCTTATATGGCTACACCTTC

clone size: NA
J gene: TRBJ2-1
D gene: TRBD2
CDR3 length: 15
V gene: TRBV28
CDR3 protein: CASSSPTSGHNEQFF
CDR3 DNA: TGTGCCAGCAGTTCCCCTACTAGCGGCCACAATGAGCAGTTCTTC

clone size: NA
J gene: TRBJ1-2
D gene: NA
CDR3 length: 15
V gene: TRBV13
CDR3 protein: CASSRRGSVIDGYTF
CDR3 DNA: TGTGCCAGCAGCCGCCGAGGGAGTGTAATTGATGGCTACACCTTC

clone size: NA
J gene: TRBJ1-5
D gene: TRBD1
CDR3 length: 15
V gene: TRBV6-5
CDR3 protein: CASGQGGVSNQPQHF
CDR3 DNA: TGTGCCAGCGGACAGGGTGGGGTTAGCAATCAGCCCCAGCATTTT

clone size: NA
J gene: TRBJ1-2
D gene: TRBD1
CDR3 length: 14
V gene: TRBV19
CDR3 protein: CASSDPGQSYGYTF
CDR3 DNA: TGTGCCAGTAGTGACCCGGGACAGAGCTATGGCTACACCTTC

clone size: NA
J gene: TRBJ2-7
D gene: TRBD2
CDR3 length: 17
V gene: TRBV7-2
CDR3 protein: CASSLVFAAGVTYEQYF
CDR3 DNA: TGTGCCAGCAGCTTAGTATTCGCGGCGGGAGTAACCTACGAGCAGTACTTC